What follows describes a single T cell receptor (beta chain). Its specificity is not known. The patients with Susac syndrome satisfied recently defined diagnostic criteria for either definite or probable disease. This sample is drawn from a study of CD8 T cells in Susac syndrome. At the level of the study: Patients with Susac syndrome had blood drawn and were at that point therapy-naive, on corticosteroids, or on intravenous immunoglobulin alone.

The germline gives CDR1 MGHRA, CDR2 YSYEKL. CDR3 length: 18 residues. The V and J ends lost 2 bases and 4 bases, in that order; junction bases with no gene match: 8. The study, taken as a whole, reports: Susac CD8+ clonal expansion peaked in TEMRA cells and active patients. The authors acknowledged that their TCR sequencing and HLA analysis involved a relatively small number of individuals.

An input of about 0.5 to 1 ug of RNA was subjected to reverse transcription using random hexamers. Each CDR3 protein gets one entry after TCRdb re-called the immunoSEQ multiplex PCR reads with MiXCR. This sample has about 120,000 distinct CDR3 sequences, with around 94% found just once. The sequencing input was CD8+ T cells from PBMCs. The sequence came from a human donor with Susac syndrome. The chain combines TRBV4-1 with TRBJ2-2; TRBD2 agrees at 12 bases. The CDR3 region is CASSQFGTSGPSTGELFF. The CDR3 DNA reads TGCGCCAGCAGCCAATTTGGGACTAGCGGGCCGTCCACCGGGGAGCTGTTTTTT.